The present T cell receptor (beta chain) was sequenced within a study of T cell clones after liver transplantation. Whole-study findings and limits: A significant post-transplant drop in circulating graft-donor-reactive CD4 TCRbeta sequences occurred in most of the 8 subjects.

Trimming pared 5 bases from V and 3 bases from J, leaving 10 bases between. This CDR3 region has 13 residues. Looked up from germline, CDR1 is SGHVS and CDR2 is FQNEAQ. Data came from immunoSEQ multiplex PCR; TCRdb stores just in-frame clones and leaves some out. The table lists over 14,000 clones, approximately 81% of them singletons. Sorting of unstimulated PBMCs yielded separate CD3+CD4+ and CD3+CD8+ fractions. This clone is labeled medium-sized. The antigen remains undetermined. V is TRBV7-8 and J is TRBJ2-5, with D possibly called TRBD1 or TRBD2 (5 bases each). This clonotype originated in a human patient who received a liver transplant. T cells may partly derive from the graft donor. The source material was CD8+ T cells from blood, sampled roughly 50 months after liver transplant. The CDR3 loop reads CASSNRDEETQYF. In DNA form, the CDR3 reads TGTGCCAGCAGCAACCGGGACGAAGAGACCCAGTACTTC.